This T cell receptor (beta chain) was sequenced in a study of beta chain features in type 1 diabetes (dated by TCRdb to 2017 to 2018). As for the study more broadly: Patients and healthy donors did not differ in mean age, gender distribution, total cell number or subset yield. Regulatory and stem cell-like memory subsets were isolated from only 8 patients and about eight healthy donors, whereas naive and central memory subsets came from all 30 or so donors. Across all samples, approximately 98,000,000 sorted cells were examined, and cell number per subset correlated strongly with RNA yield. In the study, TCRB repertoires of sorted circulating CD4+ T cell subsets from recently diagnosed type 1 diabetes patients were compared with those of matched healthy donors.

Germline trimming: 6 bases from V, 2 bases from J; junction bases outside gene matches: 9. Including cysteine and phenylalanine, the CDR3 has 15 amino acids. The retained sequence is limited to the CDR3, 45 bases, with the frame set at the first base. Taken from the germline V gene (reference sequence), the CDR1 and CDR2 loops are MNHEY and SMNVEV. Beyond this particular receptor, the publication reports: Shorter templates might be favored by PCR, yet because patient and control samples were amplified and corrected together, any such skew would affect both groups equally. Because cDNA rather than genomic DNA was sequenced, highly expressing activated cells could have been over-represented, although no difference in activation and CD3 levels was found between groups. At VDJ recombination sites, type 1 diabetes patients had fewer insertions and more deleted nucleotides, which implies abnormalities in thymic rearrangement. Naive, central memory and regulatory TCRB repertoires appeared more similar among patients than among healthy donors. Type 1 diabetes patients showed a moderate but significant shortening of TCRB CDR3 length in all four CD4+ subsets. Only small numbers of individuals were included in the HLA sub-analyses, which left unresolved whether HLA type had any influence on TCRB rearrangement.

The entire amount of isolated RNA was reverse transcribed using the High Capacity cDNA Reverse Transcription Kit, so the sequenced TCRB transcripts were expressed ones. Deep immunoSEQ sequencing was applied to naive, central memory and regulatory T cell samples, giving an average of roughly 3.5 million total reads per sample. Sorted cells were lysed in RLT buffer and RNA was extracted with DNase-treated RNeasy Micro or Mini kits, depending on cell number. Each cell subset was processed on its own to prevent cross-contamination, while patient and healthy donor samples were processed together. Using the immunoSEQ multiplex PCR, TCRB sequences were amplified from cDNA into 87-bp fragments spanning the CDR3 region. Sequencing of the amplicons was performed on the Illumina HiSeq platform. The original methods were these. Synthetic template baselines were used to correct PCR bias computationally, reads within Hamming distance 2 were collapsed, and singletons that could not be merged were discarded. Reads were aligned against IMGT to assign V, D and J genes, CDR3 length and insertions or deletions at six rearrangement sites. Within each subset, clonotype counts were normalized to sorted cell number, after which true diversity and Gini coefficients were computed with the tcR R package. The overlap coefficient, calculated on TCRB nucleotide sequences, was used to quantify repertoire sharing. Out-of-frame TCRB sequences from naive cells were analyzed to stand in for the pre-selection repertoire. Entries here come from immuneACCESS through TCRdb and include only in-frame sequences with V and J called. Some clones fail to appear in such tables; in the studies checked, an unresolved V gene covers under half of the shortfall, and the cause of the remainder is unknown. The D gene and trimming were derived from the DNA, and the V and J assignments and clone size from that table. Across this sample there are fewer than 300,000 clones, with approximately 11% seen only once. The top ten clones comprise around 0.017% of the sample.

This clone was observed a handful of times. The antigen this receptor binds is unknown. Base qualities are missing; no much larger clone stands one base away. Each donor gave one peripheral blood draw, approximately 0.11 L on average, collected into heparinised tubes. Naive, central memory, regulatory and stem cell-like memory CD4+ T cells were sorted on a BD FACSAria II using a panel including CD45RO, CCR7, CD25, CD127, CD95 and CD27. Purity was above 98% for every sorted population. PBMCs were isolated right away by Lymphoprep density gradient centrifugation and were stained directly, without culture. To minimize batch effects, samples were stained and sorted in pairs, one healthy donor with one patient per experiment.

Sequencing used naive CD4+ T cells from blood. The label giving this sample's cell subset or site can be read as: true naive CD4+ T cells. This sequence originates from a man aged 25 to 45 with type 1 diabetes. The sequence is built from TRBV27 and TRBJ1-2, with 7 bases matching TRBD1. The DNA sequence is TGTGCCAGCAGCTCCGGGACAGTAACCAACTATGGCTACACCTTC. It translates as CASSSGTVTNYGYTF.